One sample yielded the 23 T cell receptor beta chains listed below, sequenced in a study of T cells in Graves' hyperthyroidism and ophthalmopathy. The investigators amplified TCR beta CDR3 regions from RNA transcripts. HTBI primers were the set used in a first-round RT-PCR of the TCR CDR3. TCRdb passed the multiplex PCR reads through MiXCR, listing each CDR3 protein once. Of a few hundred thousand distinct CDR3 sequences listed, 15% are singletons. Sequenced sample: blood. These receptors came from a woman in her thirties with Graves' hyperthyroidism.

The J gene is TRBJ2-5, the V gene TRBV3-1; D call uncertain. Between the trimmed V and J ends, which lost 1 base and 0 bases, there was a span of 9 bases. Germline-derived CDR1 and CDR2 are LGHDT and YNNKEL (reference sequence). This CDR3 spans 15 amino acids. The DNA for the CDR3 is TGTGCCAGCAGCCAAGCGAACCAGTACCAAGAGACCCAGTACTTC. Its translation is CASSQANQYQETQYF.

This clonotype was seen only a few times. Written as DNA, the CDR3 is TGTGCCAGCAGCGCCCGACTGGATACGCAGTATTTT. As protein: CASSARLDTQYF. This chain connects TRBV5-5 to TRBJ2-3, with D hard to call. CDR1 and CDR2 (germline): SGHKS, YYEKEE (reference sequence). There are 12 residues in the CDR3. V lost 4 bases to trimming and J lost 6 bases, with 9 bases between them.

CDR3 sequence: CASSSFEGPKNIQYF. CDR3 in DNA: TGTGCCAGCAGTTCGTTCGAGGGCCCCAAAAACATTCAGTACTTC. J is TRBJ2-4 and V is TRBV28, with a possible D match to TRBD2 (5 bases). This CDR3 has 15 amino acids. Trimming removed 4 bases at V and 2 bases at J, with 12 bases between. Germline CDR1 MDHEN, CDR2 SYDVKM.

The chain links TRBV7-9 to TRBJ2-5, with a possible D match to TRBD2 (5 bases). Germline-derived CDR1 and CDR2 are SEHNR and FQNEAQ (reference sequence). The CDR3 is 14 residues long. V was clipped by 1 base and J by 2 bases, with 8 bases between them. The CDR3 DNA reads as TGTGCCAGCAGCTTAGGGGCGGGTCAAGAGACCCAGTACTTC. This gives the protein CASSLGAGQETQYF.

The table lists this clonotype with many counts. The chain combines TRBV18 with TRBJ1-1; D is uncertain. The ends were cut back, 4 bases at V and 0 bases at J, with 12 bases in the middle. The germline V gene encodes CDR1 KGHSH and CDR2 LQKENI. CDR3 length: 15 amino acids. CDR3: CASSRLSGMNTEAFF. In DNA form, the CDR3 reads TGTGCCAGCTCACGCCTCAGCGGGATGAACACTGAAGCTTTCTTT.

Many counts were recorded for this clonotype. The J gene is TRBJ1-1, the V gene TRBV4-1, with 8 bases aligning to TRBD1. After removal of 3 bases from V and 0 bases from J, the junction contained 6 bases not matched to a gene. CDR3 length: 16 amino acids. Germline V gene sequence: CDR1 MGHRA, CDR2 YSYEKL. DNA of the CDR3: TGCGCCAGCAGCCAGGGAAACAGGGGGATGAACACTGAAGCTTTCTTT. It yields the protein CASSQGNRGMNTEAFF.

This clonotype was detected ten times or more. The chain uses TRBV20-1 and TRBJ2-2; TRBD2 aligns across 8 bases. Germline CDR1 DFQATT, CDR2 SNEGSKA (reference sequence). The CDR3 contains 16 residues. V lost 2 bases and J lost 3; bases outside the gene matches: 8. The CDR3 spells CSARLSGRGYTGELFF. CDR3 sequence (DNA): TGCAGTGCTAGATTAAGCGGGAGAGGGTACACCGGGGAGCTGTTTTTT.

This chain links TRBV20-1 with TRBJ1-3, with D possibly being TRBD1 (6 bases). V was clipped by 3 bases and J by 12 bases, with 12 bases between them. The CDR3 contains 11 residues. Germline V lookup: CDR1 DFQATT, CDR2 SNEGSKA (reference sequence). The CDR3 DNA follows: TGCAGTGCTAGTCAGGACAGTCTCATATATTTT. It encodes CSASQDSLIYF.

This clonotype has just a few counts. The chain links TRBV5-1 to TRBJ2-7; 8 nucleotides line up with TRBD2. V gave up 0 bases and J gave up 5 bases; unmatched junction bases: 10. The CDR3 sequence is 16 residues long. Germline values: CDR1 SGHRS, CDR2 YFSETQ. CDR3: CASSLEGPGGPDEQYF. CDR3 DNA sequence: TGCGCCAGCAGCTTGGAGGGGCCGGGAGGGCCCGACGAGCAGTACTTC.

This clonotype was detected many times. The CDR3 here is CATKRDRATNEKLFF. The CDR3 nucleotides are TGTGCCACGAAAAGGGACAGGGCAACTAATGAAAAACTGTTTTTT. The chain employs TRBV5-8 and TRBJ1-4; 9 nucleotides match TRBD1. The CDR3 totals 15 residues. Germline CDR1 reads SGHTS; CDR2 reads YDEGEE. V gave up 9 bases and J gave up 0 bases; unmatched junction bases: 6. The variable domain in full, completed from reference TRBV5-8 and TRBJ1-4, reads EAGVTQSPTHLIKTRGQQATLRCSPISGHTSVYWYQQALGLGLQFLLWYDEGEERNRGNFPPRFSGRQFPNYSSELNVNALELEDSALYLCATKRDRATNEKLFFGSGTQLSVL.

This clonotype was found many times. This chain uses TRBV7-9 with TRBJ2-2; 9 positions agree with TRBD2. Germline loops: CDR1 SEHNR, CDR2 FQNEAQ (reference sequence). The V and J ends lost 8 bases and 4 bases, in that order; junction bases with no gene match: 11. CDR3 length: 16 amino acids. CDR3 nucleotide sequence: TGTGCCAGCCTGACAGGCGGGAGGGCCATCACCGGGGAGCTGTTTTTT. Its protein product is CASLTGGRAITGELFF.

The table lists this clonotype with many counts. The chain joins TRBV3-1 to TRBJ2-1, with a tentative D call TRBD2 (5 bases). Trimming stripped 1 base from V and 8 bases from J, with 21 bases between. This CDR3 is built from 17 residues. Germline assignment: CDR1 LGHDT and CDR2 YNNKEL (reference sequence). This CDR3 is CASSQVPSGRRVYEQFF. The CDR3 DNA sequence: TGTGCCAGCAGCCAAGTTCCTAGTGGGAGAAGGGTGTATGAGCAGTTCTTC.

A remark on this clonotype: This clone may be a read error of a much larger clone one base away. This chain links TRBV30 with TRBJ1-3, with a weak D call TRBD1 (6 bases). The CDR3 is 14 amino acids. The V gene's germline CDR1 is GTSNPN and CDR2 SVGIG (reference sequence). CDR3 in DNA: TGTGCCTGGAGTGGGGGGACATCTGGAAACACCTTATATTTT. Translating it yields CAWSGGTSGNTLYF.

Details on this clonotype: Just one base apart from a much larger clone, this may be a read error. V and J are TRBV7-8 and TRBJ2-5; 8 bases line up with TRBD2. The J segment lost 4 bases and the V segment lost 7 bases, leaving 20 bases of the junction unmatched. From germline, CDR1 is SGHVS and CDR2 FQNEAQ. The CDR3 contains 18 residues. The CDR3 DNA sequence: TGTGCCAGCACCCCGGAAGCGGGAGTGGCTAGGTTTCGAGAGACCCAGTACTTC. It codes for CASTPEAGVARFRETQYF.

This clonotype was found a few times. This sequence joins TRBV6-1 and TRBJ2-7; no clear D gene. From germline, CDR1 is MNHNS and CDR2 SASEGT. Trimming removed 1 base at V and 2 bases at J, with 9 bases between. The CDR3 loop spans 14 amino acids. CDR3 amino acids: CASSEGGGPYEQYF. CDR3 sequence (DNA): TGTGCCAGCAGTGAAGGTGGCGGCCCCTACGAGCAGTACTTC.

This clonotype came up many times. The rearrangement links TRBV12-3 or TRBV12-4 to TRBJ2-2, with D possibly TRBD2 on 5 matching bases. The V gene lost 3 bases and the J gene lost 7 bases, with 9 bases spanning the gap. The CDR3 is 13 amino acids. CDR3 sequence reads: CASSLMEVGELFF. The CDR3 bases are TGTGCCAGCAGTTTGATGGAGGTCGGGGAGCTGTTTTTT.

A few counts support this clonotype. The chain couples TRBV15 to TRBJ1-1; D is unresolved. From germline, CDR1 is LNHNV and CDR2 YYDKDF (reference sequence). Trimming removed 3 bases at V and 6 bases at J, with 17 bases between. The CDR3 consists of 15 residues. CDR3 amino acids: CATSRRVLGYPEAFF. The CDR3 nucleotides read TGTGCCACCAGCAGGAGGGTCTTGGGGTACCCTGAAGCTTTCTTT.

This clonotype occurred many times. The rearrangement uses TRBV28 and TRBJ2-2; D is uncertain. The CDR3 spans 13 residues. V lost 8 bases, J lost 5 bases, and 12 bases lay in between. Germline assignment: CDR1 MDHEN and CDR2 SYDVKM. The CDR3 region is CASRIAETGELFF. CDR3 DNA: TGTGCCAGCCGAATAGCAGAGACCGGGGAGCTGTTTTTT. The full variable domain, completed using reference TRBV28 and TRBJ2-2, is DVKVTQSSRYLVKRTGEKVFLECVQDMDHENMFWYRQDPGLGLRLIYFSYDVKMKEKGDIPEGYSVSREKKERFSLILESASTNQTSMYLCASRIAETGELFFGEGSRLTVL.

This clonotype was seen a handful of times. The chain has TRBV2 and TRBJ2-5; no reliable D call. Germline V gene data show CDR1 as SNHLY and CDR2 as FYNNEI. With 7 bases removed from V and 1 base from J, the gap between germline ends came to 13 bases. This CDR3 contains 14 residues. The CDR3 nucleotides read TGTGCCAGCAACCTACTCCAGGCCCAAGAGACCCAGTACTTC. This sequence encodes CASNLLQAQETQYF.

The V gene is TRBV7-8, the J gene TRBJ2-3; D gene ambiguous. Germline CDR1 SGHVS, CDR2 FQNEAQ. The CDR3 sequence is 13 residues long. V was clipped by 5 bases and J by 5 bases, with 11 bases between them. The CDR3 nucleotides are TGTGCCAGCAGCGTCGCAGTACGAGATACGCAGTATTTT. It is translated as CASSVAVRDTQYF.

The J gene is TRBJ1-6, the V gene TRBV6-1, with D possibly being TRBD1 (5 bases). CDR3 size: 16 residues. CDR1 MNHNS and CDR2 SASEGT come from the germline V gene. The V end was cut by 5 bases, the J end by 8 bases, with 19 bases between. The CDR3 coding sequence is TGTGCCAGCAGTCCCCGTTTTGGTGGAGGGGATTCACCCCTCCACTTT. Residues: CASSPRFGGGDSPLHF.

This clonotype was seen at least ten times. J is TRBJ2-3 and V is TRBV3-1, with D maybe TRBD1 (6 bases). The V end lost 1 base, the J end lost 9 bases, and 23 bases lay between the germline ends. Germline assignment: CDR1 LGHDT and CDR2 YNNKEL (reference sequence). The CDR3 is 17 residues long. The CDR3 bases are TGTGCCAGCAGCCAAGGAAGGTACCCAGGGGCATTACAAACGCAGTATTTT. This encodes CASSQGRYPGALQTQYF.

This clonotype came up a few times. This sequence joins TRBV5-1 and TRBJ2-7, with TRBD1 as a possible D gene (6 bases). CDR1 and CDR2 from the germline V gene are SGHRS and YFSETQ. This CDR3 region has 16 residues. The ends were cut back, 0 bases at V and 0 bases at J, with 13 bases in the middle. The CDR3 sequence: CASSLEWDTSSYEQYF. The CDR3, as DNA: TGCGCCAGCAGCTTGGAGTGGGACACCAGCTCCTACGAGCAGTACTTC.